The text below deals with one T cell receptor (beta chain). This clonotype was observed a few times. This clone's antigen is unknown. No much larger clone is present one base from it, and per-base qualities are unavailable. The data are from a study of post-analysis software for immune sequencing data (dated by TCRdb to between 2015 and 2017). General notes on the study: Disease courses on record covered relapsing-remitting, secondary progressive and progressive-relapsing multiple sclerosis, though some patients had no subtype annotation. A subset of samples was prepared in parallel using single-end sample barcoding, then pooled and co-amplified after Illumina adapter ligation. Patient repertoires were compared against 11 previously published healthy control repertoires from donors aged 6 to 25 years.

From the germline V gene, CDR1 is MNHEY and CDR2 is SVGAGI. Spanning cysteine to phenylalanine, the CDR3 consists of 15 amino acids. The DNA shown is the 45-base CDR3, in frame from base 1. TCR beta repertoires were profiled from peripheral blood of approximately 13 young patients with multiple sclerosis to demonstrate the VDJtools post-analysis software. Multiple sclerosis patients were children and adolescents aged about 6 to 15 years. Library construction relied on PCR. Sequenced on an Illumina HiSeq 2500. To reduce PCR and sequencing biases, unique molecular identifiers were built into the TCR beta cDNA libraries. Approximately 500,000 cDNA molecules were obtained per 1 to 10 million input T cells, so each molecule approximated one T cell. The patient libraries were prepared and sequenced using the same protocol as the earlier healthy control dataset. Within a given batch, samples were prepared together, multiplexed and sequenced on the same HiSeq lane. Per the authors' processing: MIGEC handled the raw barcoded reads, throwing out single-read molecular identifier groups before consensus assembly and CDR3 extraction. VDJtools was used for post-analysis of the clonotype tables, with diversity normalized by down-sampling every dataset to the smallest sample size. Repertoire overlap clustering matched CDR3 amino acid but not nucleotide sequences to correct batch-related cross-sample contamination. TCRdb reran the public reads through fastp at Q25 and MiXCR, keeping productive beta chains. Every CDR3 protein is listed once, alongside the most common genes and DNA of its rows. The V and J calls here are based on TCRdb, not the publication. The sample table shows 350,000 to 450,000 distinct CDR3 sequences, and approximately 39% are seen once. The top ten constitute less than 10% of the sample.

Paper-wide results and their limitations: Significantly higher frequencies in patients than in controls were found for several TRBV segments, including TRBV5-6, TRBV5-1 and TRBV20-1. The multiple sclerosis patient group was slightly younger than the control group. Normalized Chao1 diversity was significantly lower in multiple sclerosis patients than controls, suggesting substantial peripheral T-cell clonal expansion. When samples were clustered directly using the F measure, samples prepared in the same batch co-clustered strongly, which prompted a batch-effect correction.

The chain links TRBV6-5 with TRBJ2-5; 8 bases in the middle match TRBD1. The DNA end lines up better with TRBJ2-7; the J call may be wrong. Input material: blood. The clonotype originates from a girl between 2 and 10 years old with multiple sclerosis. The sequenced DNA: TGTGCCAGCAGCCCCACCCTAGGACAGGGCTACGAGCAGTACTTC. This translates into CASSPTLGQGYEQYF.